This TCR beta chain stems from a study of T cell repertoires in cytomegalovirus infection. This CDR3 comprises 14 residues. V was clipped by 1 base and J by 7 bases, with 11 bases between them. Per the germline V gene, CDR1 is SEHNR and CDR2 is FQNEAQ (reference sequence). This clonotype showed up many times. The antigen is unknown. TCRdb independently ran MiXCR on the reads; one entry per CDR3 protein. The sample shows roughly 800,000 distinct CDR3 sequences, roughly 29% of them seen only once. The chain uses TRBV7-9 and TRBJ1-5; D uncertain. This sequence was found in a human donor in good health (CMV status not recorded). Some clones in this sample may be carry-over from other donors' samples. The material sequenced was cultured CD8+ T cells from PBMCs, taken from culture after CMV antigen stimulation. CDR3 loop: CASSLEGLGQPQHF. CDR3 DNA: TGTGCCAGCAGCTTAGAAGGTCTCGGACAGCCCCAGCATTTT.